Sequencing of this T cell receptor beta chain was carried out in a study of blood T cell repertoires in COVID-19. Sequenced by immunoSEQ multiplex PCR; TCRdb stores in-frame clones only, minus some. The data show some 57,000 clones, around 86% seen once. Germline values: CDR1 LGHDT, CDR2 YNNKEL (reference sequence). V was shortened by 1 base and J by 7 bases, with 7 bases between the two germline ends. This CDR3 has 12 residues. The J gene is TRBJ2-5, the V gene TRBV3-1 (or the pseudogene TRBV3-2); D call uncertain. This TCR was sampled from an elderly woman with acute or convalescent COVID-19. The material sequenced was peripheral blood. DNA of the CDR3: TGTGCCAGCAGCCAAGTGAGTAGGACCCAGTACTTC. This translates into CASSQVSRTQYF.